The present T cell receptor (beta chain) was sequenced within a study of T-cell reconstitution after alpha-beta-depleted transplantation in children. This clonotype was found many times. The CDR3 totals 15 residues. J lost 3 bases, V lost 6 bases, and 8 bases had no gene match. Per germline, CDR1 DFQATT and CDR2 SNEGSKA (reference sequence). This sample's TCRbeta library carried unique molecular identifier barcodes. TCRdb re-called the PCR reads through MiXCR, storing one row per CDR3 protein. This sample yields around 400,000 distinct CDR3 sequences, of which roughly 20% are seen a single time; 3.5% to 4% belongs to the top ten.

The sequence was collected from a human donor who donated a stem cell graft to a child with acute myeloid leukemia. The sample was PBMCs from the stem cell graft donor, taken from the stem cell graft. This sequence joins TRBV20-1 and TRBJ2-3; 11 bases align to TRBD2. Here the CDR3 DNA reads TGCAGTGCGATAAAAACTAGCGGGAGAACAGATACGCAGTATTTT. Its protein is CSAIKTSGRTDTQYF.